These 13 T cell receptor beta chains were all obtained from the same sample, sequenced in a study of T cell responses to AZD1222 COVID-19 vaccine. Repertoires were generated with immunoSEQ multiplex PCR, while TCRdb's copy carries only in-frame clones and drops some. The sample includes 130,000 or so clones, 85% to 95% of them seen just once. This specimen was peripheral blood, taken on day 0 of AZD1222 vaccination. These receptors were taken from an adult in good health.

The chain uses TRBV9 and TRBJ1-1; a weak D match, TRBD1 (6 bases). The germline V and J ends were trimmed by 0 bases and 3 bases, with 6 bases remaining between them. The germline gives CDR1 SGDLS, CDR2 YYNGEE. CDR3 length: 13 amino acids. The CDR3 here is CASSVGQDTEAFF. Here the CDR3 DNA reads TGTGCCAGCAGCGTAGGACAGGACACTGAAGCTTTCTTT.

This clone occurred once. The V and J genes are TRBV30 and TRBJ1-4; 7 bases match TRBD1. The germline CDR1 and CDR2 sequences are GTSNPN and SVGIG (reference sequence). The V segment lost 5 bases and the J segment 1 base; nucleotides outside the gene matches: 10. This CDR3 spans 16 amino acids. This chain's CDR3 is CAWAIQGKVTNEKLFF. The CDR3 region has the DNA TGTGCCTGGGCCATACAGGGGAAAGTAACTAATGAAAAACTGTTTTTT. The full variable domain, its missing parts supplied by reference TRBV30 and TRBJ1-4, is SQTIHQWPATLVQPVGSPLSLECTVEGTSNPNLYWYRQAAGRGLQLLFYSVGIGQISSEVPQNLSASRPQDRQFILSSKKLLLSDSGFYLCAWAIQGKVTNEKLFFGSGTQLSVL.

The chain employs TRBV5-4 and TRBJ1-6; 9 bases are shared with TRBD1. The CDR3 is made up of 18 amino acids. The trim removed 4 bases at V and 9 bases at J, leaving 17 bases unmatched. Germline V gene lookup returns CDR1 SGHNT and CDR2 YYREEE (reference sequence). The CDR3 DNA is TGTGCCAGCAGCGGAAACACAGGGGGCGGAATAATTAGTTCACCCCTCCACTTT. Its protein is CASSGNTGGGIISSPLHF.

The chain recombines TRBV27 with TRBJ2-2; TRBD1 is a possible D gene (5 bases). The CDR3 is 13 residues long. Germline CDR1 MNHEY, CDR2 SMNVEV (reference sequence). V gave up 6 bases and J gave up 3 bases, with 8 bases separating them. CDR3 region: CASSQGYTGELFF. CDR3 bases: TGTGCCAGCAGCCAGGGTTACACCGGGGAGCTGTTTTTT.

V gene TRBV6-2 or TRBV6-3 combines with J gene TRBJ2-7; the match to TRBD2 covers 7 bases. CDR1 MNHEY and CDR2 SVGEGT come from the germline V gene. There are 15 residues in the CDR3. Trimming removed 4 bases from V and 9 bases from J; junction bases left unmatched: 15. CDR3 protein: CASSSRENEGFSQYF. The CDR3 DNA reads TGTGCCAGCAGTTCGCGGGAGAATGAAGGATTCTCGCAGTACTTC.

CDR3 sequence (DNA): TGTGCCAGCTCACCAGGGCCGAGAAGTGAAGCTTTCTTT. This translates into CASSPGPRSEAFF. The rearrangement joins TRBV18 to TRBJ1-1; D unclear. This CDR3 spans 13 amino acids. Trimming cost V 2 bases and J 7 bases, with 11 bases left between them. Germline V gene sequence: CDR1 KGHSH, CDR2 LQKENI.

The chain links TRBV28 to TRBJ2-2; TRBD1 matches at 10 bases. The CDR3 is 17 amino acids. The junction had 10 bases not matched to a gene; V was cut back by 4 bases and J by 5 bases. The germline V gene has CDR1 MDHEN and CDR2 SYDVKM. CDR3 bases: TGTGCCAGCAGTTCTCCCCCCGGGACAGGGGTAACCGGGGAGCTGTTTTTT. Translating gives CASSSPPGTGVTGELFF.

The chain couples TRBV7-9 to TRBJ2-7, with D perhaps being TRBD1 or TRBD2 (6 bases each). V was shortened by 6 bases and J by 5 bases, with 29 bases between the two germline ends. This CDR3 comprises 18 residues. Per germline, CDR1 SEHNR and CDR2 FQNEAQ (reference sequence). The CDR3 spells CASSSSGGTRSWVHEQYF. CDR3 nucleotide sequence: TGTGCCAGCAGTTCGAGTGGAGGGACACGGTCTTGGGTCCACGAGCAGTACTTC.

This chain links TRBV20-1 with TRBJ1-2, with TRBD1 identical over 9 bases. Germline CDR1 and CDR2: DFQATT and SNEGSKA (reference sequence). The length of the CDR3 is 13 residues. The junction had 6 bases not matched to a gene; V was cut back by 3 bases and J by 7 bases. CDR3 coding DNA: TGCAGTGCTAGTAAGGGACAGGGAGTTGGCTACACCTTC. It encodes CSASKGQGVGYTF.

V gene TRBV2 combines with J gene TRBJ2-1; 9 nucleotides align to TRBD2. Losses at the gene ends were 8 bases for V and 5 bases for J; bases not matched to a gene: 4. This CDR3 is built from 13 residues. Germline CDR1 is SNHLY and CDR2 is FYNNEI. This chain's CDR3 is CASAGGRDNEQFF. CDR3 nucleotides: TGTGCCAGCGCGGGGGGGCGAGACAATGAGCAGTTCTTC.

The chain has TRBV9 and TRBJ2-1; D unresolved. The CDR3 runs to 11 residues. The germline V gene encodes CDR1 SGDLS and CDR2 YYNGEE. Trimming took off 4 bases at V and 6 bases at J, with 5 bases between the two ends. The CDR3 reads CASSISNEQFF. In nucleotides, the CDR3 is TGTGCCAGCAGCATTAGCAATGAGCAGTTCTTC.

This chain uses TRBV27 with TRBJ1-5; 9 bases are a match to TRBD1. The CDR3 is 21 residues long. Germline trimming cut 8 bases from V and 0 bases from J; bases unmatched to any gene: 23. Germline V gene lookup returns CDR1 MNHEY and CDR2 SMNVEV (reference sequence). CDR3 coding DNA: TGTGCCAGCCCTCCGGGATCCGGGACAGGGCAAGGTAAGTATAGCAATCAGCCCCAGCATTTT. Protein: CASPPGSGTGQGKYSNQPQHF.

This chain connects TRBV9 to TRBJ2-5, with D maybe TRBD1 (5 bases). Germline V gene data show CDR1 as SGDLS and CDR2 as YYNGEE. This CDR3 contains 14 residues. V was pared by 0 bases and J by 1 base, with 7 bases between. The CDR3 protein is CASSVEGFQETQYF. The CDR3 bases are TGTGCCAGCAGCGTAGAGGGGTTCCAAGAGACCCAGTACTTC.